Each of the 24 T cell receptor beta chains below was sequenced from the same sample in a study of blood T cells in healthy people across ages (dated by TCRdb to the mid-2010s). Libraries were prepared through 5' RACE. TCRdb shows the sequencer as Illumina HiSeq 2500. A second roughly 6 to 12 cycle PCR used a sample-barcoded 5' primer and a J-beta primer mix. TCRdb passed the public sequencing reads through fastp at Q25 and MiXCR, retaining productive beta sequences. A single entry per CDR3 protein holds the most common genes and DNA from its merged rows. This sample comprises almost 300,000 distinct CDR3 sequences, 25% to 30% of them detected only once. Over 25% of the sample is held by the ten biggest clonotypes. Sequencing was carried out using blood. The receptors were sampled from an older woman in good health.

This clonotype was counted between two and nine times. CDR3 protein: CASSLRGNDEQYF. The CDR3 nucleotides are TGTGCCAGCAGCTTAAGGGGGAACGACGAGCAGTACTTC. This sequence joins TRBV5-5 and TRBJ2-5, with a weak D call TRBD1 (6 bases). The closer fit of TRBJ2-7 to the DNA end suggests the J call may be wrong. The CDR3 sequence is 13 residues long. Germline lookup yields CDR1 SGHKS and CDR2 YYEKEE (reference sequence).

Regarding this clonotype: A junction boundary mismatches the germline segment, possibly from a read error. The chain is built from TRBV5-1 and TRBJ2-5; D might be TRBD2 (7 bases). This CDR3 spans 15 amino acids. Looked up from germline, CDR1 is SGHRS and CDR2 is YFSETQ. The CDR3 sequence: CASRRGGRGQETQHF. The CDR3 DNA is TGCGCCAGCAGAAGGGGGGGCAGGGGCCAAGAGACCCAGCACTTC.

The chain combines TRBV3-1 with TRBJ2-7; 9 nucleotides align to TRBD2. This CDR3 is 15 amino acids long. V was clipped by 2 bases and J by 1 base; unmatched bases: 3. Germline CDR1 and CDR2: LGHDT and YNNKEL (reference sequence). This CDR3 reads CASSQWTSVSYEQYF. In nucleotides, the CDR3 is TGTGCCAGCAGCCAATGGACTAGCGTTTCCTACGAGCAGTACTTC.

The chain combines TRBV5-1 with TRBJ2-6; D is undetermined. Germline lookup yields CDR1 SGHRS and CDR2 YFSETQ. CDR3 length equals 15 residues. V was trimmed by 4 bases and J by 6 bases, leaving 14 bases between them. CDR3 in amino acids: CASSRTAGAANVLTF. The CDR3, as DNA: TGCGCCAGCAGCCGGACCGCAGGAGCGGCCAACGTCCTGACTTTC.

The V and J genes are TRBV28 and TRBJ1-2; no definite D call. Trimming removed 6 bases from V and 4 bases from J, with 12 bases in between. This CDR3 region has 13 residues. CDR1 and CDR2 (germline): MDHEN, SYDVKM. CDR3 protein: CASRQTDTYGYTF. CDR3 DNA: TGTGCCAGCAGGCAGACGGATACCTATGGCTACACCTTC.

V usage is TRBV6-2 or TRBV6-3 and J usage is TRBJ1-1; tentatively, D is TRBD1 (5 bases). CDR1 is MNHEY and CDR2 is SVGEGT in the germline V gene. The ends were cut back, 3 bases at V and 5 bases at J, with 10 bases in the middle. This CDR3 comprises 13 residues. The CDR3 region has the DNA TGTGCCAGCAGTTATCTAGGGGAAACTGAAGCTTTCTTT. Amino acid sequence: CASSYLGETEAFF.

The J gene is TRBJ2-1, the V gene TRBV2, with 12 positions matching TRBD2. The CDR3 consists of 17 residues. Germline V gene sequence: CDR1 SNHLY, CDR2 FYNNEI. With V trimmed by 6 bases and J by 8 bases, 14 bases remained unmatched. CDR3 sequence reads: CASRDPYLAGGGDEQFF. The CDR3 nucleotides are TGTGCCAGCAGAGATCCCTATCTAGCGGGAGGGGGAGATGAGCAGTTCTTC.

This clonotype appeared many times. This rearrangement joins TRBV4-3 to TRBJ1-4; 9 bases agree with TRBD1. The CDR3 contains 17 residues. Trimming took 0 bases from V and 0 from J; bases not matched to a gene: 2. Germline CDR1 is LGHNA and CDR2 is YSLEER. The CDR3 DNA reads as TGCGCCAGCAGCCAAGATACAGGGGGCGCAACTAATGAAAAACTGTTTTTT. Protein sequence: CASSQDTGGATNEKLFF.

This clonotype occurred a few times. The chain links TRBV28 to TRBJ2-7; no firm D call. The CDR3 loop spans 14 amino acids. Trimming cost V 3 bases and J 7 bases, with 16 bases left between them. Germline CDR1 and CDR2: MDHEN and SYDVKM. The CDR3 region is CASSLDPSRLEQYF. CDR3 in DNA: TGTGCCAGCAGTTTGGATCCATCCCGCCTGGAGCAGTACTTC.

This clonotype has only a few counts. This rearrangement joins TRBV15 to TRBJ2-1, with unresolved D. This CDR3 is built from 11 residues. In germline, CDR1 is LNHNV, CDR2 YYDKDF (reference sequence). V shed 4 bases and J shed 7 bases, with 5 bases lying between them. CDR3 DNA sequence: TGTGCCACCAGCAAACTGAATGAGCAGTTCTTC. Translation gives CATSKLNEQFF.

A few counts support this clonotype. V is TRBV27 and J is TRBJ1-2, with TRBD1 matching 7 bases. This CDR3 comprises 14 residues. The germline V gene encodes CDR1 MNHEY and CDR2 SMNVEV (reference sequence). V trimming: 6 bases; J trimming: 4 bases; junction bases outside the gene matches: 8. The CDR3 nucleotides are TGTGCCAGCAGACCAGGACAGGCAGGCTATGGCTACACCTTC. Protein sequence: CASRPGQAGYGYTF.

The gene calls are TRBV24-1 and TRBJ2-5, with 10 bases identical to TRBD2. The CDR3 totals 15 residues. The ends lost 5 bases at V and 6 bases at J; junction bases unmatched: 8. Per germline, CDR1 KGHDR and CDR2 SFDVKD. DNA for the CDR3: TGTGCCACCAGTGGCCTCAGCGGGGGGGTGAAGACCCAGTACTTC. Amino acids: CATSGLSGGVKTQYF.

The chain links TRBV9 to TRBJ2-4, with a tentative D call TRBD1 (5 bases). Germline CDR1 is SGDLS and CDR2 is YYNGEE. Trimming pared 3 bases from V and 9 bases from J, leaving 13 bases between. The CDR3 runs to 13 residues. CDR3 DNA sequence: TGTGCCAGCAGCGCAGGGTTTGGCACCATTCAGTACTTC. Its protein product is CASSAGFGTIQYF.

This clonotype was observed a handful of times. The chain links TRBV19 to TRBJ2-4; no firm D call. Trimming pared 7 bases from V and 9 bases from J, leaving 13 bases between. This CDR3 is built from 12 residues. Per the germline V gene, CDR1 is LNHDA and CDR2 is SQIVND (reference sequence). The CDR3 reads CASKENQGIQYF. CDR3 nucleotides: TGTGCCAGTAAGGAGAACCAAGGCATTCAGTACTTC.

A few counts support this clonotype. J is TRBJ2-3 and V is TRBV5-1, with no clear D. Trimming took off 0 bases at V and 2 bases at J, with 10 bases between the two ends. CDR3 length: 15 amino acids. The germline gives CDR1 SGHRS, CDR2 YFSETQ. CDR3: CASSLAESSTDTQYF. CDR3 sequence (DNA): TGCGCCAGCAGCTTGGCGGAAAGTTCCACAGATACGCAGTATTTT.

The rearrangement links TRBV29-1 to TRBJ1-1; D unresolved. This CDR3 has 13 residues. Germline lookup yields CDR1 SQVTM and CDR2 ANQGSEA. Trimming stripped 7 bases from V and 6 bases from J, with 18 bases between. The CDR3 sequence: CSAYSVAVPEAFF. CDR3 nucleotides: TGCAGCGCCTATTCTGTGGCGGTACCTGAAGCTTTCTTT.

This clonotype was detected only once. The V and J genes are TRBV28 and TRBJ1-3; possible D gene TRBD1, 5 bases. There are 16 residues in the CDR3. Trimming removed 5 bases from V and 0 bases from J, with 14 bases in between. CDR1 and CDR2 (germline): MDHEN, SYDVKM. In DNA form, the CDR3 reads TGTGCCAGCAGTGACCCAGGGAAGAGCTCTGGAAACACCATATATTTT. Translated, it gives CASSDPGKSSGNTIYF.

The chain has TRBV20-1 and TRBJ1-4; 8 bases line up with TRBD1. The CDR3 loop spans 12 amino acids. From germline, CDR1 is DFQATT and CDR2 SNEGSKA (reference sequence). The trim removed 4 bases at V and 8 bases at J, leaving 3 bases unmatched. CDR3 in amino acids: CSANRGEEKLFF. In DNA, the CDR3 is TGCAGTGCTAACAGGGGGGAAGAAAAACTGTTTTTT.

This chain's CDR3 is CACGIAKNIQYF. CDR3 bases: TGTGCCTGCGGAATAGCCAAAAACATTCAGTACTTC. V is TRBV28 and J is TRBJ2-4; no firm D call. The V gene's germline CDR1 is MDHEN and CDR2 SYDVKM. The CDR3 sequence is 12 residues long. Deletions cut 11 bases from V and 0 bases from J, with 8 bases between.

V gene TRBV28 combines with J gene TRBJ2-3, with 7 bases fitting TRBD1. Per germline, CDR1 MDHEN and CDR2 SYDVKM. J lost 2 bases, V lost 4 bases, and 6 bases had no gene match. The length of the CDR3 is 15 residues. In DNA form, the CDR3 reads TGTGCCAGCAGTTCAGGGGGTCCTTACACAGATACGCAGTATTTT. Protein sequence: CASSSGGPYTDTQYF.

This clonotype was found a few times. This chain joins TRBV29-1 and TRBJ2-1, with TRBD2 identical over 11 bases. Germline loops: CDR1 SQVTM, CDR2 ANQGSEA. V shed 4 bases and J 5 bases; nucleotides not matched to a gene: 10. This CDR3 is built from 16 residues. The CDR3 is CSVARAPTSGNNEQFF. In DNA form, the CDR3 reads TGCAGCGTTGCCCGGGCCCCGACTAGCGGGAACAATGAGCAGTTCTTC.

This rearrangement joins TRBV7-2 to TRBJ2-1; D ambiguous. Trimming left V 3 bases short and J 5 bases short, with 8 bases between. The CDR3 sequence is 13 residues long. CDR1 and CDR2 from the germline V gene are SGHTA and FQGNSA. The CDR3 is CASSFSINNEQFF. The DNA of the CDR3 is TGTGCCAGCAGCTTTTCAATTAACAATGAGCAGTTCTTC.

The chain is built from TRBV5-1 and TRBJ2-1; D not certain. V lost 0 bases and J lost 2, with 9 bases in between. Germline V CDR1 and CDR2: SGHRS, YFSETQ. CDR3 length: 15 amino acids. CDR3 DNA sequence: TGCGCCAGCAGCTTGGGCCAGAACACCTACAATGAGCAGTTCTTC. Amino acid sequence: CASSLGQNTYNEQFF.

This clonotype occurred a few times. V and J are TRBV12-3 or TRBV12-4 and TRBJ2-4; TRBD1 matches 9 bases. The trim removed 6 bases at V and 1 base at J, leaving 10 bases unmatched. The CDR3 spans 17 residues. CDR3 bases: TGTGCCAGCAGGGGACAGGGATCGTTTAGGGCCAAAAACATTCAGTACTTC. It encodes CASRGQGSFRAKNIQYF.